A single sample gave rise to the 8 T cell receptor beta chains below, sequenced in a study of shared clonotypes between healthy human individuals (dated by TCRdb to about 2020). Receptors were amplified or captured by the immunoSEQ multiplex PCR assay. Drawn from immuneACCESS, this table holds only the in-frame rearrangements with V and J called that TCRdb kept. Clones are partly lost; checked studies trace under half to an unresolved V gene and leave the rest unexplained. The sample profile shows under 1,100,000 clones; approximately 78% of them were found once. 0.61% of the sample lies in the top ten. The specimen was memory CD4+ T cells from PBMCs. This specimen's cell subset or site label, interpreted: CD45RA-negative fraction. The receptors shown here come from a man aged 18 to 29 in good health. Some clones in this sample may be carry-over from other donors' samples.

A remark on this clone: A much more abundant neighbour one base away suggests this may be a read error. This rearrangement joins TRBV20-1 to TRBJ2-7; D call uncertain. Germline V gene data show CDR1 as DFQATT and CDR2 as SNEGSKA (reference sequence). This CDR3 spans 9 amino acids. The ends were cut back, 3 bases at V and 8 bases at J, with 5 bases in the middle. The CDR3 loop reads CSASGKQYF. For the CDR3, the DNA is TGCAGTGCTAGTGGCAAGCAGTACTTC.

This clone was seen just once. Additional DNA sequences in this sample encode the identical CDR3. The gene calls are TRBV18 and TRBJ2-2, with 8 bases aligning to TRBD1. V lost 3 bases and J lost 2; bases outside the gene matches: 5. CDR3 length equals 16 residues. In germline, CDR1 is KGHSH, CDR2 LQKENI. This chain's CDR3 is CASSPPTGANTGELFF. CDR3 in DNA: TGTGCCAGCTCACCGCCGACAGGGGCCAACACCGGGGAGCTGTTTTTT.

The chain joins TRBV5-1 to TRBJ1-4; 9 bases fit TRBD1. V lost 0 bases, J lost 6 bases, and 3 bases stayed unmatched. CDR1 is SGHRS and CDR2 is YFSETQ in the germline V gene. The CDR3 totals 15 residues. The CDR3 reads CASSLVQGADEKLFF. In DNA form, the CDR3 reads TGCGCCAGCAGCTTGGTACAGGGGGCGGATGAAAAACTGTTTTTT. The variable domain in full, with the rest retrieved from reference TRBV5-1 and TRBJ1-4, is KAGVTQTPRYLIKTRGQQVTLSCSPISGHRSVSWYQQTPGQGLQFLFEYFSETQRNKGNFPGRFSGRQFSNSRSEMNVSTLELGDSALYLCASSLVQGADEKLFFGSGTQLSVL.

Concerning this clone itself: Other DNA sequences of this sample code for an identical CDR3. The J gene is TRBJ2-7, the V gene TRBV20-1; possibly TRBD1 or TRBD2 for D (5 bases each). Germline lookup yields CDR1 DFQATT and CDR2 SNEGSKA (reference sequence). This CDR3 region has 11 residues. The ends were cut back, 5 bases at V and 0 bases at J, with 5 bases in the middle. CDR3 residues: CSAGGSYEQYF. CDR3 in DNA: TGCAGTGCTGGGGGCTCCTACGAGCAGTACTTC.

This clone was observed a few times. The CDR3 region has the DNA TGTGCCTGGGGCAGAAATCAGCCCCAGCATTTT. Encoded protein: CAWGRNQPQHF. The gene calls are TRBV30 and TRBJ1-5, with D uncertain. CDR1 is GTSNPN and CDR2 is SVGIG in the germline V gene (reference sequence). V was trimmed by 5 bases and J by 4 bases, leaving 6 bases between them. The CDR3 has 11 residues.

J is TRBJ1-4 and V is TRBV2, with no clear D. V gave up 0 bases and J gave up 11 bases, with 16 bases separating them. The CDR3 has 15 amino acids. Germline V CDR1 and CDR2: SNHLY, FYNNEI. CDR3 sequence (DNA): TGTGCCAGCAGTGAAGCGCTCGGGGTGGGAGAGAAACTGTTTTTT. Residues: CASSEALGVGEKLFF.

The V call is TRBV27, the J call TRBJ2-7; 8 nucleotides match TRBD1. Germline V lookup: CDR1 MNHEY, CDR2 SMNVEV (reference sequence). Trimming removed 7 bases from V and 3 bases from J; junction bases left unmatched: 14. This CDR3 region has 16 residues. CDR3 DNA sequence: TGTGCCAGCACCCAGCGCAGGACAGGGATGGGCTACGAGCAGTACTTC. Translating it yields CASTQRRTGMGYEQYF.

This clone has just a few counts. Just one base apart from a much larger clone, this may be a read error. The CDR3 loop is CASSLEGFSGNTIYF. The CDR3 DNA is TGTGCCAGCAGCTTGGAGGGGTTCTCTGGAAACACCATATATTTT. The chain couples TRBV5-4 to TRBJ1-3, with D possibly being TRBD1 (5 bases). CDR1 is SGHNT and CDR2 is YYREEE in the germline V gene (reference sequence). The V end was cut by 0 bases, the J end by 0 bases, with 7 bases between. This CDR3 is 15 amino acids long. The whole variable domain, filled in from reference TRBV5-4 and TRBJ1-3, reads ETGVTQSPTHLIKTRGQQVTLRCSSQSGHNTVSWYQQALGQGPQFIFQYYREEENGRGNFPPRFSGLQFPNYSSELNVNALELDDSALYLCASSLEGFSGNTIYFGEGSWLTVV.